This TCR beta chain was sequenced for a study of cytomegalovirus exposure and HLA in healthy donors (dated by TCRdb to 2016 to 2017). The study in broad terms: The roughly 670 repertoires of the first cohort and the 120 validation repertoires were produced on the same platform, according to a later analysis. The aim of the study was to test whether cataloging public T cell receptors could identify signatures of past pathogen exposure. In addition to the first cohort of roughly 700 subjects, a separate validation cohort of 120 different subjects was used. To predict cytomegalovirus infection status, the study combined high-throughput TCR immunosequencing, statistical association of individual TCRs with disease status, and machine learning. Results the study describes overall, beyond this receptor: Of the cluster scores, approximately 95% were above 0 in a later analysis, which found that TCRs clustered in the first cohort also tended to co-occur in the 110 or so validation repertoires. A later analysis lacked HLA typing for the validation cohort, so it scored co-occurrence in that cohort across all 120 or so repertoires. The authors suggested that the approach could potentially be generalized to other disease states and immunological phenotypes. Cytomegalovirus status was reported to be diagnosed by the classifier with high specificity and sensitivity in both the original and validation cohorts. Three of the identified cytomegalovirus-associated TCR beta chains were confirmed in vitro to be specific for cytomegalovirus antigens. A total of 164 TCR beta chains were listed by the study as associated with cytomegalovirus. Most TCR sequences were observed very rarely across donors, whereas some public TCRs were present in many individuals.

The donors were included in the validation cohort of 130 or so subjects, a group kept apart from the roughly 670-subject first cohort. Library creation used the immunoSEQ multiplex PCR assay. Concerning the study's data processing: A statistical classification framework was built for diagnosing cytomegalovirus status from the catalog of TCR beta chain sequences. What TCRdb holds here is the immuneACCESS table cut down to in-frame rearrangements. Part of the clones is not present; checked against another copy, under half of the missing clones reflect an unresolved V gene, and the others are unexplained. V and J calls and clone size follow that table, whereas D and trimming were derived from the DNA. The sample table lists over 200,000 clones, approximately 82% of them with a count of one. The top ten hold roughly 5.5% of the sample. A word on this clone: No cognate antigen has been identified for it. No much larger clone is present one base from it, and per-base qualities are unavailable.

Compared with germline, V lacks 5 bases and J lacks 7 bases; bases without a gene match: 14. From the cysteine through the phenylalanine, the CDR3 covers 17 amino acids. Of all the DNA, just the CDR3 is kept, 51 bases in frame from base 1. In the germline V gene, CDR1 corresponds to MDHEN and CDR2 to SYDVKM. What was sequenced was PBMCs. The rearranged chain carries TRBV28 and TRBJ1-4; the junction holds 9 bases that match TRBD1. This TCR was sampled from a woman between 18 and 29 years old in good health and CMV-seronegative. CDR3 protein: CASSPQQGASMGEKLFF. The nucleotide sequence reads TGTGCCAGCAGTCCACAACAGGGGGCGTCTATGGGTGAAAAACTGTTTTTT.